This record looks at one T cell receptor (beta chain) sequence and its context. The antigen is not known. TCRdb's table, derived via immunoSEQ multiplex PCR, lists solely in-frame clones and lacks some. The sample comprises under 20,000 clones, roughly two thirds of which are singletons, and approximately 13% rests with the top ten. This specimen comes from a study of radiation and T cells in renal cell carcinoma. General study results and limits: Without pretreatment biopsies, baseline tumor clonotype presence was undetermined. In nephrectomy-only tumors, top 100 clonotypes averaged around 45%, versus about 50% irradiated. In blood, top tumor clones expanded by 2 weeks, shrinking by 4.

Treatment: 15 Gy SBRT to primary tumor, nephrectomy 4 weeks later. Nephrectomy followed 15 Gy stereotactic body radiation by 4 weeks. This CDR3 is built from 17 residues. Germline V CDR1 and CDR2: SGDLS, YYNGEE. The V and J ends lost 5 bases and 1 base, in that order; junction bases with no gene match: 12. This TCR was recovered from a woman in her seventies with renal cell carcinoma. The source material was tumor tissue, sampled from a patient whose treatment included radiotherapy and nephrectomy. The rearrangement links TRBV9 to TRBJ2-3; the match to TRBD1 covers 8 bases. CDR3 in amino acids: CASRPLSDRDRTDTQYF. DNA of the CDR3: TGTGCCAGCAGACCCCTCTCGGACAGGGACCGCACAGATACGCAGTATTTT.